What follows are 10 T cell receptor beta chains derived from one specimen sequenced in a study of response to subunit inactivated influenza vaccine. TCRdb reprocessed the RT-PCR reads with MiXCR, giving one entry per CDR3 protein. The top ten clones hold roughly 10% of a sample with 700,000 to 900,000 distinct CDR3 sequences, around 20% of them seen once. The material was PBMCs from blood, obtained 5 to 6 days after vaccination. Receptor source: a man aged 50 to 59 who received an inactivated influenza vaccine.

This clonotype has just a few counts. V is TRBV18 and J is TRBJ2-7; D is unresolved. The CDR3 has 11 residues. Germline CDR1 reads KGHSH; CDR2 reads LQKENI. The ends were cut back, 5 bases at V and 5 bases at J, with 7 bases in the middle. CDR3 in amino acids: CASSSLDEQYF. As DNA, the CDR3 is TGTGCCAGCTCAAGTCTCGACGAGCAGTACTTC.

The chain links TRBV7-2 to TRBJ2-7; TRBD2 matches at 11 bases. The CDR3 has 15 residues. Germline values: CDR1 SGHTA, CDR2 FQGNSA. J lost 5 bases, V lost 4 bases, and 7 bases had no gene match. The CDR3 loop reads CASSSLAGGRDEQYF. DNA for the CDR3: TGTGCCAGCAGCTCGTTAGCGGGAGGGAGAGACGAGCAGTACTTC. Using reference TRBV7-2 and TRBJ2-7 for the parts outside the CDR3, the full variable domain is GAGVSQSPSNKVTEKGKDVELRCDPISGHTALYWYRQSLGQGLEFLIYFQGNSAPDKSGLPSDRFSAERTGGSVSTLTIQRTQQEDSAVYLCASSSLAGGRDEQYFGPGTRLTVT.

The chain joins TRBV20-1 to TRBJ2-1; 7 bases are shared with TRBD1. Trimming cost V 0 bases and J 0 bases; bases outside gene matches: 5. The CDR3 totals 16 residues. Germline CDR1 is DFQATT and CDR2 is SNEGSKA (reference sequence). The CDR3 sequence is CSARDLAGGSYNEQFF. The CDR3 DNA sequence: TGCAGTGCTAGAGATCTGGCAGGGGGCTCCTACAATGAGCAGTTCTTC.

This clonotype was detected only a few times. The CDR3 protein is CATSAGQNRDTQYF. CDR3 coding DNA: TGTGCCACCAGCGCGGGACAGAACCGAGATACGCAGTATTTT. The J gene is TRBJ2-3, the V gene TRBV15; D is possibly TRBD1 (7 bases). Between the trimmed V and J ends, which lost 5 bases and 5 bases, there was a span of 14 bases. The CDR3 has 14 residues. Germline loops: CDR1 LNHNV, CDR2 YYDKDF (reference sequence).

The chain employs TRBV27 and TRBJ2-1; 7 nucleotides align to TRBD1. V was pared by 5 bases and J by 8 bases, with 12 bases of the junction left unmatched. CDR1 is MNHEY, CDR2 SMNVEV, per germline (reference sequence). The CDR3 has 15 amino acids. This CDR3 reads CASSTGTEYGDEQFF. The DNA for the CDR3 is TGTGCCAGCAGTACCGGGACAGAGTATGGGGATGAGCAGTTCTTC.

The chain joins TRBV7-9 to TRBJ1-2, with TRBD1 matching 11 bases. This CDR3 is 13 amino acids long. Trimming at V came to 7 bases and at J to 12 bases, leaving 10 bases not matched to a gene. Germline CDR1 and CDR2: SEHNR and FQNEAQ (reference sequence). CDR3 nucleotide sequence: TGTGCCAGCACCAAAAGTGGGGACAGGGGGGACACCTTC. Its protein product is CASTKSGDRGDTF.

The chain uses TRBV9 and TRBJ2-2; TRBD1 is a possible D gene (5 bases). CDR1 and CDR2 (germline): SGDLS, YYNGEE. This CDR3 is built from 15 residues. The V end lost 0 bases, the J end lost 4 bases, and 10 bases lay between the germline ends. The CDR3, as DNA: TGTGCCAGCAGCGTAGTAGATAGGGGCACCGGGGAGCTGTTTTTT. It translates to CASSVVDRGTGELFF.

This clonotype was observed at least ten times. The J gene is TRBJ2-1, the V gene TRBV6-1; TRBD2 matches 8 bases. Germline V gives CDR1 MNHNS, CDR2 SASEGT. Trimming at V came to 7 bases and at J to 0 bases, leaving 5 bases not matched to a gene. This CDR3 region has 15 residues. The CDR3 loop reads CASIKSGSSYNEQFF. CDR3 coding DNA: TGTGCCAGCATCAAGAGCGGGAGCTCCTACAATGAGCAGTTCTTC.

The DNA of the CDR3 is TGCAGTGCTAGCGGATTGGGCGGCGAGCAGTACTTC. Translated: CSASGLGGEQYF. J is TRBJ2-7 and V is TRBV20-1, with unresolved D. Looked up from germline, CDR1 is DFQATT and CDR2 is SNEGSKA (reference sequence). With 3 bases removed from V and 6 bases from J, the gap between germline ends came to 12 bases. This CDR3 spans 12 amino acids.

This clonotype was recorded at least ten times. The chain's CDR3 is CASRDKRGRTDTQYF. CDR3 sequence (DNA): TGTGCCAGCAGAGACAAGCGGGGGCGCACAGATACGCAGTATTTT. The V call is TRBV7-8, the J call TRBJ2-3; TRBD2 matches at 8 bases. The CDR3 consists of 15 residues. Looked up from germline, CDR1 is SGHVS and CDR2 is FQNEAQ. Germline trimming cut 6 bases from V and 1 base from J; bases unmatched to any gene: 6.